This TCR beta chain was sequenced during a study of T cells after yellow fever vaccination. Notes on the study in general: Clones from primary vaccination mostly reappeared after the booster (approximately 95% CD4, just over 85% CD8).

This clonotype was recorded a few times. Its antigen remains unknown. TCRdb processed the 5' RACE reads anew with MiXCR; each CDR3 protein has one entry. The sample holds about 500,000 distinct CDR3 sequences; 17% are singletons and the top ten take around 16%. Germline V lookup: CDR1 DFQATT, CDR2 SNEGSKA (reference sequence). V dropped 2 bases and J dropped 4 bases, with 11 bases sitting between them. The CDR3 runs 13 residues. V gene TRBV20-1 combines with J gene TRBJ1-1; D possibly corresponds to TRBD1 (5 bases). Sequenced here: PBMCs, sampled 5 to 6 days after the first yellow fever vaccination. This receptor was obtained from a man between 18 and 35 years old who received the YFV17D yellow fever vaccine. In nucleotides, the CDR3 is TGCAGTGCTAGACAGGGAGGGGCCACTGAAGCTTTCTTT. This codes for CSARQGGATEAFF.